Listed here is a single T cell receptor beta chain. This entry is derived from a study of technical replicates of blood from several donors. Method: immunoSEQ multiplex PCR; TCRdb's copy keeps in-frame clones and lacks some. The sample records 65,000 to 90,000 clones, 95% to 98% being singletons. J gave up 4 bases and V 3 bases, and 4 bases lay outside the gene matches. Germline CDR1 and CDR2: SGHNT and YYREEE (reference sequence). The CDR3 extends over 16 amino acids. Sequencing was performed on T cells isolated from PBMCs. This chain links TRBV5-4 with TRBJ2-1; 13 bases line up with TRBD2. This clonotype was sampled from a human donor in good health. CDR3 in DNA: TGTGCCAGCAGCTCTGGGACTAGCGGGGTTTACAATGAGCAGTTCTTC. The encoded protein is CASSSGTSGVYNEQFF.